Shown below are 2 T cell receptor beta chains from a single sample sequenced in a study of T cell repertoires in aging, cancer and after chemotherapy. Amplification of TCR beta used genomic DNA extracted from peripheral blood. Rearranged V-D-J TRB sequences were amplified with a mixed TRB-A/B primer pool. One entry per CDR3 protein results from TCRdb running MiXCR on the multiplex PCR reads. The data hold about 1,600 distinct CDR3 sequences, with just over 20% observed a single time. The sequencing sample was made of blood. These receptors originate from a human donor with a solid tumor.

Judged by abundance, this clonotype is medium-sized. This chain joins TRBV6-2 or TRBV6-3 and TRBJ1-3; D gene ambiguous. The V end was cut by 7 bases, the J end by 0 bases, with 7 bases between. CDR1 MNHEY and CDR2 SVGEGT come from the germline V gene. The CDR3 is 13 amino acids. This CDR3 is CASNDHSGNTIYF. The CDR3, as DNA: TGTGCCAGCAACGACCACTCTGGAAACACCATATATTTT.

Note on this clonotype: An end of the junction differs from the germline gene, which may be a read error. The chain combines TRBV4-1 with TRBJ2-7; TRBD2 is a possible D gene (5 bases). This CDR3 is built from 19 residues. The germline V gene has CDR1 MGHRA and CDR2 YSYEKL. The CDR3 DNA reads TGCGCCAGAAGCCAAGGTGTAACAGAGGGAGCTACAACCTCCTACGAGCAGTACTTC. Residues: CARSQGVTEGATTSYEQYF.